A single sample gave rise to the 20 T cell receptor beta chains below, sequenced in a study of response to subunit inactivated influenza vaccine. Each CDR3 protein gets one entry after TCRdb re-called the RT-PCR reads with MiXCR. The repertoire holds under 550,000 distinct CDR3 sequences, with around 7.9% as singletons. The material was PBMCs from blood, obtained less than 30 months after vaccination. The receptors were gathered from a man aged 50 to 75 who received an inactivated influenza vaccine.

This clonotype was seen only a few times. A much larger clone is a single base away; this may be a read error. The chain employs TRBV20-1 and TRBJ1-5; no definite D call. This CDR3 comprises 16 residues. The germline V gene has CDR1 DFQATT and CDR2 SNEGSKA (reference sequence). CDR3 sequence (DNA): TGCTGTGCTCCCGAGATTGAGGCTTATAGCAATCAGCCCCAGCATTTT. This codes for CCAPEIEAYSNQPQHF.

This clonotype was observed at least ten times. CDR3 protein: CSPIRDRGHEQYF. CDR3 DNA: TGCAGCCCCATTCGGGACAGGGGCCACGAGCAGTACTTC. This chain connects TRBV20-1 to TRBJ2-7; 10 bases line up with TRBD1. The CDR3 length is 13 residues. Germline V lookup: CDR1 DFQATT, CDR2 SNEGSKA (reference sequence).

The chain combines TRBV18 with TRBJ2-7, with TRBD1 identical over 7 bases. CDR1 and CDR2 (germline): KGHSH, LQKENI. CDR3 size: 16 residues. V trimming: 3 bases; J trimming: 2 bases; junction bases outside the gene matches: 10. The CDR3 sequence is CASSPRQGWRTYEQYF. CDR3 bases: TGTGCCAGCTCACCGCGACAGGGTTGGAGGACCTACGAGCAGTACTTC.

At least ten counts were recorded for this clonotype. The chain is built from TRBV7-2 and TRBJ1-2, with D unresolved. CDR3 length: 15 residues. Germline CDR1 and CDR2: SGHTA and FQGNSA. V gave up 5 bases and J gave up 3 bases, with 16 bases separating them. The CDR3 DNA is TGTGCCAGCAGCGCCCCAAGGTTGCTCTACTATGGCTACACCTTC. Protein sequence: CASSAPRLLYYGYTF.

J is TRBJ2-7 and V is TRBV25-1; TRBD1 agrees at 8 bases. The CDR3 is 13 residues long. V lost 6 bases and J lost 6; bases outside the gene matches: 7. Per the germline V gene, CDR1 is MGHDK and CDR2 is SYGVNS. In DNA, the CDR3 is TGTGCCAGCAGCAACCAGGGGGCTTTCGAGCAGTACTTC. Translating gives CASSNQGAFEQYF.

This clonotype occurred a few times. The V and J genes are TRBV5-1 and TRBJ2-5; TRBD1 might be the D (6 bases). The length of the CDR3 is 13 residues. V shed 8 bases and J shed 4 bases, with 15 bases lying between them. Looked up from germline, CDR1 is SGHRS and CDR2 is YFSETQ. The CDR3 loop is CASRQETVETQYF. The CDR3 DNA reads TGCGCCAGTAGACAGGAAACCGTAGAGACCCAGTACTTC.

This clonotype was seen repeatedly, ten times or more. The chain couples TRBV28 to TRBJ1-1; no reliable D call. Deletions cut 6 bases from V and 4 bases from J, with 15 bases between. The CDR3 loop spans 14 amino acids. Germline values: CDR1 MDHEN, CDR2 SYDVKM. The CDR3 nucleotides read TGTGCCAGCAGCCCTCCGGGCCGGGGCACTGAAGCTTTCTTT. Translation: CASSPPGRGTEAFF.

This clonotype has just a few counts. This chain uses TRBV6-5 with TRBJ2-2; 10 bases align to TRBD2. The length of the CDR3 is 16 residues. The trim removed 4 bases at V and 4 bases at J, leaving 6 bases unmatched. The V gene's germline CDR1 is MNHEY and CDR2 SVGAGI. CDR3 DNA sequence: TGTGCCAGCAGTTCTCGACTAGCGGGTTTCACCGGGGAGCTGTTTTTT. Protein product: CASSSRLAGFTGELFF.

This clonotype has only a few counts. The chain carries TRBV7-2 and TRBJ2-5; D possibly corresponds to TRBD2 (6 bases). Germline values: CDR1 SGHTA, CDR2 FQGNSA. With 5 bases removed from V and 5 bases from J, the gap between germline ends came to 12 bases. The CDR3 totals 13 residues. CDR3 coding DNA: TGTGCCAGCAGCCCAACTAGCTCGGAGACCCAGTACTTC. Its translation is CASSPTSSETQYF.

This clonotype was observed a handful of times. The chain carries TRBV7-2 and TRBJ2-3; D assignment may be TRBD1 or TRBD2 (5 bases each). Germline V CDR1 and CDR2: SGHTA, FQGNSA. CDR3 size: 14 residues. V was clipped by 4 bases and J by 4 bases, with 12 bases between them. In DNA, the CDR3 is TGTGCCAGCAGCTCGGGGCAAACGGCAGATACGCAGTATTTT. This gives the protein CASSSGQTADTQYF. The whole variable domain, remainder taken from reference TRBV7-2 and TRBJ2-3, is GAGVSQSPSNKVTEKGKDVELRCDPISGHTALYWYRQSLGQGLEFLIYFQGNSAPDKSGLPSDRFSAERTGGSVSTLTIQRTQQEDSAVYLCASSSGQTADTQYFGPGTRLTVL.

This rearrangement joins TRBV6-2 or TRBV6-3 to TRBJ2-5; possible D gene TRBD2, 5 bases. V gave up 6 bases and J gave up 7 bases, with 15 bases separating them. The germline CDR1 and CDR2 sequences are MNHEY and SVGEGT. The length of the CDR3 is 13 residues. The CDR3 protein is CASSHRTAGTQYF. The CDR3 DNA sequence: TGTGCCAGCAGCCACCGAACCGCGGGGACCCAGTACTTC.

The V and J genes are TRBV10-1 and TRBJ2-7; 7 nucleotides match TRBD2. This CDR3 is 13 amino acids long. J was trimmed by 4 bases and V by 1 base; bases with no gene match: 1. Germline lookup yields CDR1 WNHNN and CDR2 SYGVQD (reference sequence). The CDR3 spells CASSELAGYEQYF. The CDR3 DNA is TGCGCCAGCAGTGAGTTAGCGGGTTACGAGCAGTACTTC.

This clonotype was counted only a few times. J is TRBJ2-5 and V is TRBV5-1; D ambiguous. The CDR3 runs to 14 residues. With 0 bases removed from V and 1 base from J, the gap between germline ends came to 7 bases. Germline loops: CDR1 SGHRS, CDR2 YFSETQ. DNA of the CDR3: TGCGCCAGCAGCTTGGTACCGGCCCAAGAGACCCAGTACTTC. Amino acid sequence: CASSLVPAQETQYF.

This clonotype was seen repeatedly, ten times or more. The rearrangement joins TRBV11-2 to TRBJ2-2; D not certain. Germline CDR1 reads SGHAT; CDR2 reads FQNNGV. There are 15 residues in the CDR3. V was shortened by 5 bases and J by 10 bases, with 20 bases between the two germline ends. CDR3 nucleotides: TGTGCCAGCAGCCCCAATTTAGACCCAAGCGTGGAGCTGTTTTTT. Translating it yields CASSPNLDPSVELFF.

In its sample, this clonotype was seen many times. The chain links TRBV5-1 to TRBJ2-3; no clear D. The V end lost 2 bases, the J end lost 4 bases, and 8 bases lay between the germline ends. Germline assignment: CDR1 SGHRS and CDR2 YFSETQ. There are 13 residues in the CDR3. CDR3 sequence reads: CASSLHVADTQYF. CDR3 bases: TGCGCCAGCAGCTTACACGTGGCAGATACGCAGTATTTT.

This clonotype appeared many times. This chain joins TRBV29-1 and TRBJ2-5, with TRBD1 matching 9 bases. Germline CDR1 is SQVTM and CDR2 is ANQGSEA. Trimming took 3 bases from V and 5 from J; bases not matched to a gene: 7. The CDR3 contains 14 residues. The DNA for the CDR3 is TGCAGCGTTGAGGACAGGGGAAGGGGCGAGACCCAGTACTTC. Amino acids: CSVEDRGRGETQYF.

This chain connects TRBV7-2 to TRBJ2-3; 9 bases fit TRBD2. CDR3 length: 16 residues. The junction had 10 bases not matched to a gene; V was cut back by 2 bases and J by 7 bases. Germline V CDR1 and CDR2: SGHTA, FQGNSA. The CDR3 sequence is CASSLFGGGAPNTQYF. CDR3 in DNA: TGTGCCAGCAGCTTATTTGGCGGGGGGGCCCCGAATACGCAGTATTTT.

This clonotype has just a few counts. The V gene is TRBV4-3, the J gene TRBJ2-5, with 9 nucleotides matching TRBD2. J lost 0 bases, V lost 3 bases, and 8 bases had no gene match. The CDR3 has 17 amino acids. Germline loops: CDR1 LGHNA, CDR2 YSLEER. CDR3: CASSHERLADYQETQYF. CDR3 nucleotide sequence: TGCGCCAGCAGCCATGAGAGACTAGCGGATTACCAAGAGACCCAGTACTTC.

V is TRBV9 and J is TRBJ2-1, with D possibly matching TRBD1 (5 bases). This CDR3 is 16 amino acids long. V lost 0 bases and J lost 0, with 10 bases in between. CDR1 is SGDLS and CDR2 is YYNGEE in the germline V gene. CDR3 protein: CASSVDPDNSYNEQFF. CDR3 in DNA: TGTGCCAGCAGCGTAGATCCGGACAACTCCTACAATGAGCAGTTCTTC.

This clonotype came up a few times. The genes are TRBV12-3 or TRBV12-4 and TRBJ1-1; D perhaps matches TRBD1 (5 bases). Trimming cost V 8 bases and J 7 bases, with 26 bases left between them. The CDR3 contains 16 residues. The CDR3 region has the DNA TGTGCCAGCCTTCCTTCGGGGGGTCGCGGATTTCGTGAAGCTTTCTTT. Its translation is CASLPSGGRGFREAFF.